This T cell receptor (beta chain) was captured in a study of cytomegalovirus exposure and HLA in healthy donors (TCRdb year 2017). Study-level background: An earlier analysis of about 560 of the donors reported 276 Gb of sequence data and 117 million unique TCR beta sequences obtained from approximately 180 million T cells. Approximately 300 gigabases of sequencing data and about 92 million unique TCR sequences made up an early release that covered under 750 HLA-typed donors. Of the 300 to 500 genotyped donors, 81% were placed in the genetic ancestry cluster associated with self-reported Caucasian donors. The study aimed to test whether signatures of past pathogen exposure could be identified by cataloging public T cell receptors. The study profiled the T cell repertoires of under 700 subjects by immunosequencing and related them to cytomegalovirus serostatus. In addition to the first cohort of around 670 subjects, a separate validation cohort of about 120 different subjects was used. High-throughput TCR immunosequencing, statistical association of individual TCRs with disease status, and machine learning were combined to predict cytomegalovirus infection status. A later analysis re-examined previously published TCR beta repertoires from more than 600 donors and added high-resolution HLA genotyping to investigate patterns of TCR occurrence. In the later analysis, no new phenotypic data were used to find candidate immune exposures; instead, reliance was placed on TCR beta sequences and their occurrence across donors. To decide whether each TCR beta V gene segment behaved as functional or pseudogenic, an earlier analysis of some 540 of the donors relied on high-throughput TCR beta sequencing. Donor age, sex, ethnicity and CMV serostatus were compiled together with the repertoire data. In a later genetic analysis, genome-wide SNP genotypes for about three fifths of the roughly 670 donors were used, and that subset was treated as a discovery cohort. Every repertoire in the discovery cohort had been generated on one and the same sequencing platform. HLA typing covered class I and class II loci at four-digit resolution. Typing coverage differed by locus: A, B, C, DRB1 and DQB1 were typed in roughly 620-630 donors, DQA1 in 522, DPA1 in around 580, and DPB1 in around 440. A handful of DR-DQ haplotypes were handled as single units for association and clustering because linkage in the cohort was strong. Across some 400 genotyped donors of the cohort, an average of roughly 230,000 unique TCR beta nucleotide sequences per donor were sequenced, and approximately 17% of those sequences were non-productive.

The CDR3 goes from the cysteine to the phenylalanine over 14 residues. The DNA shown is the 42-base CDR3, in frame from base 1. The germline V gene sets CDR1 to MNHEY and CDR2 to SVGAGI. Trimming leaves V shorter by 0 bases and J shorter by 8 bases, with the junction holding 3 bases beyond the gene matches. The cohort comprised 666 healthy bone marrow donors. At the time of sampling, every cohort member was nominally healthy, though immune exposures that went unrecorded were likely present. The donor tested CMV seronegative and was one of the 352 seronegative cohort members. Every donor gave a peripheral blood sample, and the peripheral blood mononuclear cells from that sample were used for TCR beta sequencing. Genomic DNA was extracted from the blood cell samples with the Qiagen DNeasy Blood Extraction Kit. The full study reports these points: Presence/absence analyses assumed roughly uniform sequencing depth across donors, an assumption that may not hold. Most CMV-associated TCR beta chains appeared to be HLA-restricted in a later analysis, and the HLA associations seemed to be driven largely by CMV exposure. In vitro tests confirmed that a few of the cytomegalovirus-associated TCR beta chains recognize cytomegalovirus antigens. A group of highly shared sequence variants was considered likely to be a technical artifact of the sequencing pipeline. According to a later genetic analysis, donors in an Asian-associated ancestry cluster had fewer N-insertions in productive TCRs than the approximately 670-donor mean. In this cohort, only TCR beta chains were sequenced, and detectable features were limited by the absence of alpha or paired-chain data. In an earlier analysis of about 600 of the donors, most TCR beta V segments appeared in productive rearrangements about 90% or about 30% of the time, broadly matching IMGT annotations. A later genetic analysis associated a missense DCLRE1C variant with V-gene and J-gene trimming of TCR beta chains, and an independent cohort replicated the association. Cytomegalovirus status was reported to be diagnosed by the classifier with high specificity and sensitivity in both the original and validation cohorts. In a later analysis, HLA-associated TCR beta chains were found to be more clonally expanded and to have lower generation probabilities than equally common non-associated chains. A further reported finding was that TCR beta sequences accurately predicted the HLA-A and HLA-B alleles for most subjects in the first cohort. A later analysis reported that several top co-occurrence clusters appeared linked to parvovirus B19, influenza, CMV and Epstein-Barr virus. Over 15 rarely observed V segments, including chromosome 9 orphons, were excluded from the earlier analysis of a few hundred of the donors because counts were too low. Because the 87-base-pair reads could not distinguish some IMGT-functional V segments, including TRBV6-2 and TRBV6-3, those segments were excluded. Strong co-occurrence of HLA alleles, especially DR and DQ, made assigning TCR associations to individual alleles difficult. Most TCR sequences were observed very rarely across donors, whereas some public TCRs were present in many individuals. CMV serostatus was the only immune exposure information available for the cohort. The study gave a list of 150 to 200 TCR beta chains associated with cytomegalovirus. In a later analysis, some 18,000 TCR beta sequences were associated with specific HLA alleles at a false discovery rate of 0.05. Because HLA typing was unavailable for some donors at each locus, only the typed subset was used in association tests. In a later analysis, the rate of TCR association differed among HLA loci, with DRB1 alleles having the most associated TCRs and HLA-C alleles having the fewest. The authors suggested that the approach could potentially be extended to other disease states and immunological phenotypes. Linkage disequilibrium might explain the correlated functional status among segregating V segments, but an unknown experimental factor could not be ruled out.

Receptor libraries were prepared by the immunoSEQ multiplex PCR assay. For the multiplex PCR, a mixture combining 60 forward primers for TCR Vbeta segments and 13 reverse primers for TCR Jbeta segments was used. The CDR3 region of rearranged TCR beta genes was amplified from genomic DNA with a multiplex PCR assay. The amplified TCR beta libraries were sequenced on the Illumina HiSeq System as 87-base-pair reads. On the authors' methods: In a later analysis, tens of millions of unique TCR beta chains were counted across the roughly 610 repertoires, and roughly 9.9 million of these chains were shared by at least two donors. Raw reads were error-corrected and collapsed into unique sequences by a nearest-neighbor algorithm in which closely related sequences were merged to remove PCR and sequencing errors. Alignment of CDR3 sequences to IMGT reference sequences was used to assign V, D and J gene segments. For a sequence to be retained, at least a six-nucleotide match to both a V gene segment and a J gene segment was required. Rearrangements were called productive when the CDR3 lacked stop codons and stayed in frame with V and J; all others were non-productive. CDR3 was defined according to IMGT convention as the region running from the second conserved V-encoded cysteine to the conserved J-encoded phenylalanine. The earlier analysis of about 570 of the donors excluded any sequence lacking an unambiguous match to a single V gene segment. In an earlier analysis of approximately 610 of the donors, V segments were called functional above 56.7% productive rearrangements and were called segregating when the between-donor standard deviation exceeded 5%. To diagnose cytomegalovirus status from the catalog of TCR beta chain sequences, a statistical classification framework was built. V and J gene assignment, in a later analysis, came from comparing TCR nucleotide sequences with IMGT/GENE-DB human TR gene sequences. Using the TCRdist pipeline, a later analysis assigned CDR3 sequences along with most-parsimonious VDJ recombination scenarios. In a later analysis, each TCR beta chain was defined by its CDR3 amino acid sequence together with its V-gene family, and reads lacking a unique V-gene family were excluded. To address suspected cross-contamination and a sequencing artifact, a later analysis removed under 600 highly shared, low-generation-probability nucleotide sequences. In a later analysis, a clonal expansion index for each public chain was calculated from normalized within-repertoire ranks of inferred template counts. In a later analysis, generation probabilities were computed using a VDJ recombination model fitted to out-of-frame rearrangements, and the results were checked against IGoR. In a later analysis, hypergeometric tests were used to score TCR-TCR, TCR-HLA and TCR-CMV co-occurrence, with a repertoire-size bias correction applied to TCR pairs. In a later analysis, false discovery rates were estimated by permuting HLA or CMV assignments 20 times. In a later analysis, co-occurring TCRs were grouped using DBSCAN, with TCRdist sequence similarity added in when clustering inside HLA-allele-positive subsets. Repertoires with fewer than 30,000 or more than 120,000 public chains, plus five repertoires with anomalous nucleotide sharing, were excluded from co-occurrence clustering. What TCRdb holds here is the immuneACCESS table cut down to in-frame rearrangements. Part of the clones is not present; checked against another copy, under half of the missing clones reflect an unresolved V gene, and the others are unexplained. V and J calls and clone size follow that table, whereas D and trimming were derived from the DNA. Present in this sample are roughly 140,000 clones, roughly 80% of which were seen just once. Around 3% of the sample is taken by the ten largest.

Notes on this clone: Its cognate antigen has yet to be identified. The input lacks base qualities; no much larger clone sits a single base away.

The sequence joins TRBV6-5 to TRBJ1-2; 10 of the junction bases match TRBD1. The sample was PBMCs. The clonotype comes from a female donor in good health and CMV-seronegative. The CDR3 protein is CASSYSGTGEGYTF. The DNA sequence follows: TGTGCCAGCAGTTACTCCGGGACAGGGGAAGGCTACACCTTC.